This is a list of T cell receptor beta chains from one sample in a study of T cells after yellow fever vaccination. From the 5' RACE reads, TCRdb called clonotypes with MiXCR, one entry per CDR3 protein. The repertoire includes 450,000 to 600,000 distinct CDR3 sequences, about 14% of them detected once, and 11% to 15% sits in the top ten. The input for sequencing was PBMCs, taken on the day of the yellow fever booster vaccination. The receptor source for this set is a man aged 25 to 45 who received the YFV17D yellow fever vaccine. The CDR3 runs from the conserved cysteine through the conserved F or W. D genes are given only for firm matches. Clone sizes are given selectively: once, few, many, or a class where the clone is expanded.

DNA: TGCAGTGCTAGACCTGCGAGATCGGTTAGCAATCAGCCCCAGCATTTT; CDR3: CSARPARSVSNQPQHF; D: .; J: TRBJ1-5; V: TRBV20-1; size: .
DNA: TGTGCCAGTACCAAGGGGGCGTCCTACAATGAGCAGTTCTTC; CDR3: CASTKGASYNEQFF; D: TRBD1; J: TRBJ2-1; V: TRBV11-2; size: few
DNA: TGCAGTGCTAAGACTAGCGCGTGGGGCTACGAGCAGTACTTC; CDR3: CSAKTSAWGYEQYF; D: TRBD2; J: TRBJ2-7; V: TRBV20-1; size: few
DNA: TGTGCCAGCAGCCCTAGGGCCCAAGGCCACGAGCAGTACTTC; CDR3: CASSPRAQGHEQYF; D: .; J: TRBJ2-7; V: TRBV7-2; size: .
DNA: TGTGCCAGCAGCTTAGCGACTGGTAGCAATCAGCCCCAGCATTTT; CDR3: CASSLATGSNQPQHF; D: .; J: TRBJ1-5; V: TRBV7-2; size: .
DNA: TGTGCCAGCAGTTATGACAGGGGGGCCCCCTGCGAGCAGTACTTC; CDR3: CASSYDRGAPCEQYF; D: TRBD1; J: TRBJ2-7; V: TRBV12-3/TRBV12-4; size: .
DNA: TGTGCCAGCAGCTTTCAGGGCGCTGGGGCCAACGTCCTGACTTTC; CDR3: CASSFQGAGANVLTF; D: .; J: TRBJ2-6; V: TRBV7-6; size: .
DNA: TGTGCCAGCAGTTTAGGGGCTACAGGGACCGACGAGCAGTACTTC; CDR3: CASSLGATGTDEQYF; D: .; J: TRBJ2-7; V: TRBV28; size: .
DNA: TGTGCCAGCAGTGGGGGAGACGGATATGAGCAGTTCTTC; CDR3: CASSGGDGYEQFF; D: .; J: TRBJ2-1; V: TRBV28; size: .
DNA: TGCAGTGCTAGAGTGGCTAGCGGAACGATTGAGCAGTTCTTC; CDR3: CSARVASGTIEQFF; D: TRBD2; J: TRBJ2-1; V: TRBV20-1; size: few
DNA: TGTGCCAGCAGTTTTTTTGCGGGGACTGAAGCTTTCTTT; CDR3: CASSFFAGTEAFF; D: .; J: TRBJ1-1; V: TRBV12-3/TRBV12-4; size: few
DNA: TGTGCCAGCAGCTCCGGGTCTTCCTACGAGCAGTACTTC; CDR3: CASSSGSSYEQYF; D: .; J: TRBJ2-7; V: TRBV7-9; size: many
DNA: TGTGCCAGCAGCCGCGGGGAGACTCGAGTTTTCGATACGCAGTATTTT; CDR3: CASSRGETRVFDTQYF; D: .; J: TRBJ2-3; V: TRBV3-1; size: few
DNA: TGTGCCAGCAGTCACTATAGCGGCCCCAACCGCCGGAGCGAGCAGTACTTC; CDR3: CASSHYSGPNRRSEQYF; D: .; J: TRBJ2-7; V: TRBV6-5; size: .
DNA: TGTGCCAGCAGCGTAACCCCAACTAGCGGGAGGGCGGTGCAGTACTTC; CDR3: CASSVTPTSGRAVQYF; D: TRBD2; J: TRBJ2-7; V: TRBV9; size: few
DNA: TGTGCCAGCAGTTTGGACAGTGCCTTCTCCTACGAGCAGTACTTC; CDR3: CASSLDSAFSYEQYF; D: .; J: TRBJ2-7; V: TRBV7-8; size: few
DNA: TGCGCCAGCAGCCAAGGCTCCGGGACAGGACCCTACGAGCAGTACTTC; CDR3: CASSQGSGTGPYEQYF; D: TRBD1; J: TRBJ2-7; V: TRBV4-3; size: few
DNA: TGCGCCAGCAGCTCAGCCGAGCGTCGACAGGGATCCTACGAGCAGTACTTC; CDR3: CASSSAERRQGSYEQYF; D: TRBD1; J: TRBJ2-7; V: TRBV5-1; size: .
DNA: TGTGCCAGTAGTACAGCGACAGAACAAGAGACCCAGTACTTC; CDR3: CASSTATEQETQYF; D: .; J: TRBJ2-5; V: TRBV19; size: .
DNA: TGCAGTGCTAGAGATTGGCAGATCTCCTACAATGAGCAGTTCTTC; CDR3: CSARDWQISYNEQFF; D: .; J: TRBJ2-1; V: TRBV20-1; size: few
DNA: TGTGCCAGCAGCTTAGATCCGACAGGGTCCACAGATACGCAGTATTTT; CDR3: CASSLDPTGSTDTQYF; D: TRBD1; J: TRBJ2-3; V: TRBV7-8; size: many
DNA: TGCAGTGCTCCACACGGACTAGCGGCCTACAATGAGCAGTTCTTC; CDR3: CSAPHGLAAYNEQFF; D: TRBD2; J: TRBJ2-1; V: TRBV20-1; size: few
DNA: TGCGCCAGCAGTGATCGGGCTAGCAGGAGCTACGAGCAGTACTTC; CDR3: CASSDRASRSYEQYF; D: .; J: TRBJ2-7; V: TRBV10-2; size: .
DNA: TGCGCCAGCAGCCAAGAAGTGGGGCGCGGGAGCCCAGATACGCAGTATTTT; CDR3: CASSQEVGRGSPDTQYF; D: TRBD2; J: TRBJ2-3; V: TRBV4-3; size: .
DNA: TGTGCCAGTAGTGACCGGGACACGACGTACAATGAGCAGTTCTTC; CDR3: CASSDRDTTYNEQFF; D: .; J: TRBJ2-1; V: TRBV19; size: few
DNA: TGCAGTGCTAGACCTTTGCGGGAGGAAGGCACAGATACGCAGTATTTT; CDR3: CSARPLREEGTDTQYF; D: TRBD2; J: TRBJ2-3; V: TRBV20-1; size: few
DNA: TGTGCCAGCAGCCAAGACGTGGTTAGGACGGTGAACACTGAAGCTTTCTTT; CDR3: CASSQDVVRTVNTEAFF; D: .; J: TRBJ1-1; V: TRBV14; size: .
DNA: TGCAGTGCACCAGCGGGAGGCAGTGGAGAGACCCAGTACTTC; CDR3: CSAPAGGSGETQYF; D: TRBD2; J: TRBJ2-5; V: TRBV20-1; size: .
DNA: TGTGCCAGCAGTTTTGGGGCTGTAGAGACCCAGTACTTC; CDR3: CASSFGAVETQYF; D: .; J: TRBJ2-5; V: TRBV28; size: .
DNA: TGTGCCAGCAGTTTCCAACAGGGGTCCCTTTCCGAGCAGTACTTC; CDR3: CASSFQQGSLSEQYF; D: TRBD1; J: TRBJ2-7; V: TRBV12-3/TRBV12-4; size: few
DNA: TGTGCCAGTAGTATAGGTGGGAGGGAGCAGTTCTTC; CDR3: CASSIGGREQFF; D: .; J: TRBJ2-1; V: TRBV19; size: few
DNA: TGTGCCAGCTCACCGGTCCCTAGCGGGAGTACAGATACGCAGTATTTT; CDR3: CASSPVPSGSTDTQYF; D: TRBD2; J: TRBJ2-3; V: TRBV18; size: few
DNA: TGTGCCAGCAGCTCGGCGTCTAGCGGGACGTCCTACGAGCAGTACTTC; CDR3: CASSSASSGTSYEQYF; D: TRBD2; J: TRBJ2-7; V: TRBV7-2; size: few
DNA: TGCGCCAGCAGCTCCCTAGGGGCACAAGAGACCCAGTACTTC; CDR3: CASSSLGAQETQYF; D: .; J: TRBJ2-5; V: TRBV5-1; size: .
DNA: TGTGCCAGCAGCTTAGATTTCCCCGGGACAGGGCAGTACTTC; CDR3: CASSLDFPGTGQYF; D: TRBD1; J: TRBJ2-7; V: TRBV11-2; size: .
DNA: TGCAGTGCTAGGGATACAGGGATTGGGGACACTGAAGCTTTCTTT; CDR3: CSARDTGIGDTEAFF; D: .; J: TRBJ1-1; V: TRBV20-1; size: many
DNA: TGTGCCAGCAGTTTCCTAGCCAAAAACATTCAGTACTTC; CDR3: CASSFLAKNIQYF; D: .; J: TRBJ2-4; V: TRBV12-3/TRBV12-4; size: many
DNA: TGCGCCAGCAGCTTGTGGGCTAGCGGGGATTACAATGAGCAGTTCTTC; CDR3: CASSLWASGDYNEQFF; D: TRBD2; J: TRBJ2-1; V: TRBV5-1; size: .
DNA: TGTGCCAGCACAGTAGGCGGGCCGTACAATGAGCAGTTCTTC; CDR3: CASTVGGPYNEQFF; D: .; J: TRBJ2-1; V: TRBV11-2; size: .
DNA: TGCAGTGCCCCCGTGGGGAGGAATCAGCCCCAGCATTTT; CDR3: CSAPVGRNQPQHF; D: .; J: TRBJ1-5; V: TRBV20-1; size: .
DNA: TGTGCCAGCAGTGGGACAGGGGCAGAAAAACTGTTTTTT; CDR3: CASSGTGAEKLFF; D: TRBD1; J: TRBJ1-4; V: TRBV12-3/TRBV12-4; size: few
DNA: TGTGCCAGCAGCAAAGGACACCAAGAGACCCAGTACTTC; CDR3: CASSKGHQETQYF; D: .; J: TRBJ2-5; V: TRBV7-3; size: few
DNA: TGCAGTGCTAGACGGGACAGGGCCAATGAGCAGTTCTTC; CDR3: CSARRDRANEQFF; D: TRBD1; J: TRBJ2-1; V: TRBV20-1; size: .
DNA: TGTGCCAGCCGACAGGGAACCTACGAGCAGTACTTC; CDR3: CASRQGTYEQYF; D: TRBD1; J: TRBJ2-7; V: TRBV7-2; size: .